Below, one T cell receptor (beta chain) is given with its context. What antigen it recognizes has not been identified. Base quality data are lacking; no much larger clone is found one base away. The trial excluded patients who had a history of autoimmune disease or who were on systemic immunosuppression. Peripheral blood for TCR sequencing was collected from all dose cohorts at baseline, on cycle 4 day 1, and on cycle 7 day 1. Samples came from an open-label, multicenter, first-in-human phase I dose-escalation trial of ivuxolimab. Adults with locally advanced or metastatic head and neck squamous cell, hepatocellular, melanoma or renal cell carcinoma were enrolled in the trial. Before TCR sequencing, CD4+ and CD8+ T cells were separately sorted from peripheral blood. The data are from a study of OX40 agonist ivuxolimab in advanced cancers. Concerning the study at large: Ivuxolimab was an agonistic, fully human IgG2 monoclonal antibody directed against OX40 (CD134), a costimulatory receptor. Among the approximately 50 dose-escalation patients, roughly 20 had hepatocellular carcinoma, approximately 15 melanoma, 9 renal cell carcinoma and 9 head and neck cancer. Intravenous ivuxolimab was administered to patients every 2 weeks at six dose levels: 0.01, 0.1, 0.3, 1.5, 3 and 10 mg/kg. In the dose-escalation cohort, 70% to 85% of patients were male, and the mean age was roughly 60 years with a range of roughly 23 to 79. The paper covers the monotherapy dose-escalation part of the phase I ivuxolimab trial, which included N of about 50 patients. Peripheral TCRbeta sequencing aimed to test whether ivuxolimab altered TCR sequence diversity and caused clonal T-cell expansion. Prior anti-PD-1, anti-PD-L1 or anti-CTLA-4 therapy was permitted, and about two fifths of dose-escalation patients had received checkpoint inhibitors. Partial responses occurred in three dose-escalation patients, of whom one had hepatocellular carcinoma and two had cutaneous melanoma.

For sequencing of the TCRbeta CDR3 region, genomic DNA was extracted from the sorted cells. The immunoSEQ Assay was used to sequence the TCRbeta CDR3 regions. In its TCRdb copy, this immuneACCESS table keeps in-frame sequences only and misses some clones. Where compared with another copy, unresolved V genes explain less than half of these, and the others have no known cause. This sample holds roughly 80,000 clones; around 90% were observed only once. The top ten constitute less than 2% of the sample. Cut back by 4 bases and 2 bases, the V and J ends lie 12 bases apart. From a lookup of the germline V gene, CDR1 and CDR2 are SGHRS and YFSETQ. There are 14 amino acids in the CDR3, from cysteine to phenylalanine inclusive. CDR3 DNA only is kept here, 42 bases in frame from base 1. Study-level results and caveats: At doses of 0.1 to 3.0 mg/kg, clonal expansion of both CD4+ and CD8+ T cells in blood was seen between baseline and week 6. Antigen specificity was not determined for the clonally expanded peripheral T cells. In the 0.1-3.0 mg/kg groups, partial responders were among the patients with the lowest normalized peripheral clonal expansion, particularly in CD8+ T cells. After ivuxolimab, expanded clones were on average more numerous among CD8+ T cells than among CD4+ T cells. Low levels of normalized T-cell clonal expansion were also seen in some nonresponding patients.

The rearranged chain carries TRBV5-1 and TRBJ2-5; the D gene is unclear. The sample in question was CD4+ or CD8+ T cells sorted from blood, obtained in a trial of the OX40 agonist ivuxolimab. This clonotype was sampled from an adult with an advanced solid tumor such as melanoma, head and neck, liver or kidney cancer. The encoded CDR3 is CASSPSGLQETQYF. The DNA is as follows: TGCGCCAGCAGCCCCTCTGGGCTTCAAGAGACCCAGTACTTC.